These 23 T cell receptor beta chains came from one sample sequenced in a study of blood T cells in healthy people across ages. A sample-barcoded 5' primer and a J-beta primer mix were used in a second PCR of roughly 6 to 12 cycles. TCRdb itself ran the 5' RACE reads through MiXCR, one entry per CDR3 protein. The sample includes 700,000 or so distinct CDR3 sequences, roughly 20% of them seen just once. Sequencing input: blood. Every receptor here comes from a man between 70 and 80 years old in good health.

The chain combines TRBV20-1 with TRBJ2-4; D is perhaps TRBD1 (6 bases). The germline V and J ends were trimmed by 6 bases and 6 bases, with 15 bases remaining between them. The CDR3 runs to 13 residues. Germline V gene lookup returns CDR1 DFQATT and CDR2 SNEGSKA (reference sequence). CDR3 bases: TGCAGTGCAAACAGGGAGTTTGGAAACATTCAGTACTTC. Residues: CSANREFGNIQYF.

This clonotype came up a few times. The rearrangement joins TRBV5-1 to TRBJ1-1; 9 bases are shared with TRBD1. J gave up 6 bases and V 0 bases, and 6 bases lay outside the gene matches. From germline, CDR1 is SGHRS and CDR2 YFSETQ. This CDR3 spans 15 amino acids. In DNA, the CDR3 is TGCGCCAGCAGCTTGGGGACAGGGGTTTTCGCTGAAGCTTTCTTT. It is translated as CASSLGTGVFAEAFF. Together with reference TRBV5-1 and TRBJ1-1, the CDR3 gives the full variable domain: KAGVTQTPRYLIKTRGQQVTLSCSPISGHRSVSWYQQTPGQGLQFLFEYFSETQRNKGNFPGRFSGRQFSNSRSEMNVSTLELGDSALYLCASSLGTGVFAEAFFGQGTRLTVV.

This clonotype has only a few counts. This sequence joins TRBV20-1 and TRBJ1-1; D is possibly TRBD1 (6 bases). This CDR3 is 13 amino acids long. The germline V and J ends were trimmed by 5 bases and 5 bases, with 15 bases remaining between them. CDR1 and CDR2 from the germline V gene are DFQATT and SNEGSKA (reference sequence). The CDR3 here is CSALTGGGTEAFF. CDR3 sequence (DNA): TGCAGTGCTTTGACAGGAGGGGGGACTGAAGCTTTCTTT.

The genes are TRBV27 and TRBJ2-5; a possible D gene is TRBD2 (6 bases). The CDR3 is 15 residues long. Trimming left V 6 bases short and J 2 bases short, with 16 bases between. Germline V gives CDR1 MNHEY, CDR2 SMNVEV (reference sequence). The CDR3 loop reads CASSTRVGGQETQYF. The CDR3 DNA sequence: TGTGCCAGCAGCACCCGGGTGGGAGGACAAGAGACCCAGTACTTC.

The V and J genes are TRBV11-2 and TRBJ2-4; possible D gene TRBD2, 5 bases. Germline CDR1 SGHAT, CDR2 FQNNGV. The CDR3 runs to 16 residues. V was trimmed by 1 base and J by 4 bases, leaving 14 bases between them. The CDR3 spells CASSLAARGAKNIQYF. CDR3 nucleotides: TGTGCCAGCAGCTTAGCTGCCCGGGGAGCTAAAAACATTCAGTACTTC. The full variable domain, completed using reference TRBV11-2 and TRBJ2-4, is EAGVAQSPRYKIIEKRQSVAFWCNPISGHATLYWYQQILGQGPKLLIQFQNNGVVDDSQLPKDRFSAERLKGVDSTLKIQPAKLEDSAVYLCASSLAARGAKNIQYFGAGTRLSVL.

V is TRBV3-1 and J is TRBJ1-5; D is ambiguous. The germline V gene encodes CDR1 LGHDT and CDR2 YNNKEL (reference sequence). The V gene lost 0 bases and the J gene lost 12 bases, with 9 bases spanning the gap. The CDR3 consists of 12 residues. This CDR3 is CASSQDQTLQHF. Here the CDR3 DNA reads TGTGCCAGCAGCCAAGATCAGACCCTCCAGCATTTT.

The J gene is TRBJ2-7, the V gene TRBV7-2; TRBD1 aligns across 7 bases. Germline V gives CDR1 SGHTA, CDR2 FQGNSA. Trimming cost V 1 base and J 3 bases; bases outside gene matches: 9. The CDR3 loop spans 16 amino acids. CDR3 sequence (DNA): TGTGCCAGCAGCTTAGTATCCGGGACAGCAAGCTACGAGCAGTACTTC. Encoded protein: CASSLVSGTASYEQYF.

This chain's CDR3 is CASRRWSGTADGTNEKLFF. The CDR3 nucleotides read TGCGCCAGCAGGAGATGGTCTGGGACCGCGGACGGGACTAATGAAAAACTGTTTTTT. V and J are TRBV5-1 and TRBJ1-4; a possible D gene is TRBD1 (5 bases). Trimming removed 5 bases at V and 2 bases at J, with 25 bases between. The CDR3 sequence is 19 residues long. Germline V gene lookup returns CDR1 SGHRS and CDR2 YFSETQ.

This clonotype has only a few counts. The J gene is TRBJ2-4, the V gene TRBV12-3 or TRBV12-4; D may match TRBD1 or TRBD2 (5 bases each). The CDR3 sequence is 17 residues long. V was trimmed by 6 bases and J by 0 bases, leaving 18 bases between them. The CDR3 coding sequence is TGTGCCAGCAGCCCCGGGACCTCAGAGGTAGCCAAAAACATTCAGTACTTC. As protein: CASSPGTSEVAKNIQYF.

The genes are TRBV6-5 and TRBJ2-2; possible D gene TRBD2, 7 bases. The V and J ends lost 4 bases and 0 bases respectively, with 18 bases between them. The CDR3 has 18 residues. Germline V lookup: CDR1 MNHEY, CDR2 SVGAGI. In DNA, the CDR3 is TGTGCCAGCAGTTGGGTAGGGGGGGGGCGAACGAACACCGGGGAGCTGTTTTTT. This sequence encodes CASSWVGGGRTNTGELFF.

The chain links TRBV28 to TRBJ2-5; 9 nucleotides line up with TRBD1. TRBJ2-7 explains the end of the DNA better; the J call may be wrong. CDR3 length equals 16 residues. The germline gives CDR1 MDHEN, CDR2 SYDVKM. The CDR3, as DNA: TGTGCCAGCAGTTTCTTAGGGACAGGGAGTCACTACGAGCAGTACGTC. Translating it yields CASSFLGTGSHYEQYV.

This clonotype was observed a few times. The rearrangement joins TRBV7-9 to TRBJ2-7, with a tentative D call TRBD1 (5 bases). This CDR3 is built from 14 residues. Germline V gene data show CDR1 as SEHNR and CDR2 as FQNEAQ (reference sequence). Trimming took 5 bases from V and 1 from J, leaving 12 bases between them. Here the CDR3 DNA reads TGTGCCAGCAGCCCGACGACAGTTTCCTACGAGCAGTACTTC. Translated, it gives CASSPTTVSYEQYF.

The rearrangement uses TRBV11-1 and TRBJ2-3; the match to TRBD2 covers 8 bases. V was clipped by 4 bases and J by 7 bases; unmatched bases: 19. The CDR3 has 18 amino acids. CDR1 and CDR2 (germline): SGHAT, FQDESV (reference sequence). CDR3 protein: CASSWSLTGLGKTYTQYF. The CDR3 DNA follows: TGTGCCAGCAGCTGGTCCCTAACGGGACTAGGGAAGACCTATACGCAGTATTTT.

The chain has TRBV11-2 and TRBJ2-6; no clear D. The V end lost 5 bases, the J end lost 5 bases, and 7 bases lay between the germline ends. Looked up from germline, CDR1 is SGHAT and CDR2 is FQNNGV. This CDR3 spans 13 amino acids. The DNA for the CDR3 is TGTGCCAGCAGCCCGAGGTGGGCCAACGTCCTGACTTTC. Protein product: CASSPRWANVLTF.

This clonotype was seen only a few times. V usage is TRBV20-1 and J usage is TRBJ1-3; 8 positions agree with TRBD1. Unmatched junction bases numbered 14, after V lost 1 base and J lost 0 bases. Looked up from germline, CDR1 is DFQATT and CDR2 is SNEGSKA (reference sequence). The CDR3 is 19 amino acids. The CDR3 region has the DNA TGCAGTGCTAGAGCCCAGGGGACAGGATCCTGGGGCTCTGGAAACACCATATATTTT. This encodes CSARAQGTGSWGSGNTIYF.

This chain links TRBV9 with TRBJ1-1; D might be TRBD1 (5 bases). The V gene lost 2 bases and the J gene lost 6 bases, with 17 bases spanning the gap. Germline lookup yields CDR1 SGDLS and CDR2 YYNGEE. This CDR3 has 15 amino acids. The CDR3 spells CASSVVVRADAEAFF. DNA of the CDR3: TGTGCCAGCAGCGTCGTGGTCAGGGCTGACGCTGAAGCTTTCTTT.

This clonotype was observed a few times. The chain recombines TRBV12-3 or TRBV12-4 with TRBJ2-5; D is uncertain. Trimming removed 1 base from V and 5 bases from J, with 8 bases in between. The CDR3 sequence is 13 residues long. CDR3 residues: CASSLVQSETQYF. The CDR3 DNA follows: TGTGCCAGCAGTTTAGTCCAATCCGAGACCCAGTACTTC.

V gene TRBV6-1 combines with J gene TRBJ2-1; D is unresolved. The CDR3 has 13 amino acids. The germline gives CDR1 MNHNS, CDR2 SASEGT. V was pared by 3 bases and J by 0 bases, with 3 bases between. The chain's CDR3 is CASSDRSYNEQFF. CDR3 sequence (DNA): TGTGCCAGCAGTGATCGCTCCTACAATGAGCAGTTCTTC.

This clonotype has only a few counts. The chain recombines TRBV6-5 with TRBJ2-3; D unresolved. The CDR3 totals 11 residues. V was pared by 4 bases and J by 5 bases, with 4 bases between. Germline-derived CDR1 and CDR2 are MNHEY and SVGAGI. The CDR3 sequence is CASSSQDTQYF. Written as DNA, the CDR3 is TGTGCCAGCAGTTCACAAGATACGCAGTATTTT.

The J gene is TRBJ2-5, the V gene TRBV4-1; D gene uncertain. The CDR3 extends over 14 amino acids. V gave up 1 base and J gave up 1 base, with 7 bases separating them. CDR1 is MGHRA and CDR2 is YSYEKL in the germline V gene. CDR3 residues: CASSQGPLQETQYF. CDR3 sequence (DNA): TGCGCCAGCAGCCAAGGGCCCCTCCAAGAGACCCAGTACTTC.

The J gene is TRBJ2-1, the V gene TRBV20-1; 11 bases are a match to TRBD2. V trimming: 0 bases; J trimming: 8 bases; junction bases outside the gene matches: 12. In germline, CDR1 is DFQATT, CDR2 SNEGSKA (reference sequence). This CDR3 has 17 amino acids. The CDR3 spells CSARDPPIAGGRYEQFF. The DNA of the CDR3 is TGCAGTGCTAGAGATCCCCCTATAGCGGGAGGGCGTTATGAGCAGTTCTTC.

This chain uses TRBV7-3 with TRBJ2-3, with 8 positions matching TRBD1. This CDR3 has 14 residues. Unmatched junction bases numbered 3, after V lost 5 bases and J lost 2 bases. The V gene's germline CDR1 is SGHTA and CDR2 FQGTGA. DNA for the CDR3: TGTGCCAGCAGCCGACAGGGGTTCACAGATACGCAGTATTTT. Its protein is CASSRQGFTDTQYF. Complete variable domain (other parts from reference TRBV7-3 and TRBJ2-3): GAGVSQTPSNKVTEKGKYVELRCDPISGHTALYWYRQSLGQGPEFLIYFQGTGAADDSGLPNDRFFAVRPEGSVSTLKIQRTERGDSAVYLCASSRQGFTDTQYFGPGTRLTVL.

The chain employs TRBV5-1 and TRBJ2-3, with D hard to call. The V end lost 4 bases, the J end lost 0 bases, and 12 bases lay between the germline ends. Per the germline V gene, CDR1 is SGHRS and CDR2 is YFSETQ. The CDR3 covers 15 residues. Here the CDR3 DNA reads TGCGCCAGCAGCACTGACGGATCTAGCACAGATACGCAGTATTTT. It translates to CASSTDGSSTDTQYF. The variable domain in full, with the rest retrieved from reference TRBV5-1 and TRBJ2-3, is KAGVTQTPRYLIKTRGQQVTLSCSPISGHRSVSWYQQTPGQGLQFLFEYFSETQRNKGNFPGRFSGRQFSNSRSEMNVSTLELGDSALYLCASSTDGSSTDTQYFGPGTRLTVL.